Each of the 30 T cell receptor beta chains below was sequenced from the same sample in a study of blood T cells in healthy people across ages. With a J-beta primer mix and a sample-barcoded 5' primer, a second PCR ran about 7 to 11 cycles. Each CDR3 protein is one row after TCRdb ran MiXCR on the 5' RACE reads. Among around 800,000 distinct CDR3 sequences listed, around 25% were seen once. These data were likewise used in another study, on T cells of mothers and their children.

Sequencing used blood. The receptors stem from a boy aged 10-17 years in good health.

The chain uses TRBV5-1 and TRBJ2-1, with 8 bases that match TRBD2. The V and J ends lost 4 bases and 0 bases, in that order; junction bases with no gene match: 6. The CDR3 contains 16 residues. The germline V gene encodes CDR1 SGHRS and CDR2 YFSETQ. The CDR3 reads CASSPVAGRSYNEQFF. The DNA for the CDR3 is TGCGCCAGCAGCCCAGTAGCGGGGCGCTCCTACAATGAGCAGTTCTTC.

This clonotype was seen only a few times. This chain connects TRBV28 to TRBJ2-2, with 10 bases identical to TRBD1. The germline gives CDR1 MDHEN, CDR2 SYDVKM. This CDR3 has 14 residues. With 6 bases clipped from V and 7 bases from J, the junction kept 5 bases outside the gene matches. The CDR3 reads CASRGTGVIGELFF. The CDR3 region has the DNA TGTGCCAGCAGGGGGACAGGGGTAATCGGGGAGCTGTTTTTT.

The chain joins TRBV3-1 to TRBJ1-1, with D possibly being TRBD1 (5 bases). Germline lookup yields CDR1 LGHDT and CDR2 YNNKEL (reference sequence). CDR3 size: 13 residues. The germline V and J ends were trimmed by 1 base and 5 bases, with 8 bases remaining between them. The CDR3 is CASSQAWGTEAFF. CDR3 sequence (DNA): TGTGCCAGCAGCCAAGCTTGGGGGACTGAAGCTTTCTTT.

This clonotype has only a few counts. This chain joins TRBV4-3 and TRBJ1-2; D is unclear. V was clipped by 0 bases and J by 8 bases, with 10 bases between them. Looked up from germline, CDR1 is LGHNA and CDR2 is YSLEER. This CDR3 has 13 amino acids. The CDR3: CASSQDQGKGYTF. In DNA, the CDR3 is TGCGCCAGCAGCCAAGATCAAGGGAAGGGCTACACCTTC.

This clonotype appeared a few times. The rearrangement joins TRBV11-2 to TRBJ2-5; the D gene could be TRBD1 or TRBD2 (5 bases each). This CDR3 region has 14 residues. V was pared by 5 bases and J by 11 bases, with 21 bases between. Per germline, CDR1 SGHAT and CDR2 FQNNGV. CDR3 amino acids: CASSPSRDADGQYF. As DNA, the CDR3 is TGTGCCAGCAGCCCCTCAAGGGACGCTGACGGGCAGTACTTC.

The chain combines TRBV20-1 with TRBJ1-2; D gene unclear. The CDR3 loop spans 15 amino acids. Germline CDR1 is DFQATT and CDR2 is SNEGSKA (reference sequence). V lost 5 bases to trimming and J lost 0 bases, with 16 bases between them. The CDR3 here is CSARPPGISNYGYTF. CDR3 bases: TGCAGTGCTCGCCCACCTGGAATTTCTAACTATGGCTACACCTTC.

This clonotype was found a few times. The CDR3 protein is CASSQRQGPKGNEQFF. The CDR3, as DNA: TGTGCCAGCAGCCAGAGACAGGGGCCCAAGGGCAATGAGCAGTTCTTC. The genes are TRBV14 and TRBJ2-5; TRBD1 agrees at 8 bases. The J call may be in error: the DNA end matches TRBJ2-1 better. Germline CDR1 SGHDN, CDR2 FVKESK. The CDR3 covers 16 residues.

This clonotype was picked up a small number of times. The gene calls are TRBV5-1 and TRBJ1-1, with TRBD1 as a possible D gene (5 bases). V lost 7 bases and J 4 bases, leaving 20 bases between the germline ends. CDR1 SGHRS and CDR2 YFSETQ come from the germline V gene. The CDR3 extends over 15 amino acids. The CDR3 DNA follows: TGCGCCAGCGGTCGGACGGGGCAAACGTTCACTGAAGCTTTCTTT. Translation: CASGRTGQTFTEAFF.

The chain is built from TRBV9 and TRBJ2-1; 9 bases map to TRBD2. Trimming cost V 8 bases and J 8 bases; bases outside gene matches: 14. Germline V lookup: CDR1 SGDLS, CDR2 YYNGEE. The CDR3 is made up of 15 amino acids. The CDR3 DNA follows: TGTGCCAGTTCCCGGCGGGGGGGCCGAGGCGATGAGCAGTTCTTC. Its protein product is CASSRRGGRGDEQFF.

The chain has TRBV3-1 and TRBJ2-5; the D gene is possibly TRBD1 (5 bases). Between the trimmed V and J ends, which lost 4 bases and 1 base, there was a span of 10 bases. Germline loops: CDR1 LGHDT, CDR2 YNNKEL (reference sequence). The CDR3 totals 14 residues. The CDR3 nucleotides read TGTGCCAGCAGCCGGTACAGGATCCAAGAGACCCAGTACTTC. This translates into CASSRYRIQETQYF.

CDR3 protein: CASSLSLAVRETQYF. The CDR3, as DNA: TGTGCCAGCAGCTTGTCACTAGCGGTCCGAGAGACCCAGTACTTC. The rearrangement joins TRBV5-5 to TRBJ2-5; 8 bases fit TRBD2. Germline CDR1 reads SGHKS; CDR2 reads YYEKEE (reference sequence). The CDR3 is 15 residues long. The trim removed 1 base at V and 4 bases at J, leaving 6 bases unmatched. The whole variable domain, filled in from reference TRBV5-5 and TRBJ2-5, reads DAGVTQSPTHLIKTRGQQVTLRCSPISGHKSVSWYQQVLGQGPQFIFQYYEKEERGRGNFPDRFSARQFPNYSSELNVNALLLGDSALYLCASSLSLAVRETQYFGPGTRLLVL.

In this sample, this clonotype turned up a few times. This rearrangement joins TRBV7-2 to TRBJ2-4; D remains ambiguous. V was shortened by 5 bases and J by 0 bases, with 14 bases between the two germline ends. Germline values: CDR1 SGHTA, CDR2 FQGNSA. CDR3 size: 16 residues. The CDR3 coding sequence is TGTGCCAGCAGCCCCCGCGGCGCGCTAGCCAAAAACATTCAGTACTTC. It codes for CASSPRGALAKNIQYF.

The rearrangement uses TRBV29-1 and TRBJ2-2; D is unresolved. The CDR3 sequence is 12 residues long. V gave up 6 bases and J gave up 5 bases, with 10 bases separating them. CDR1 and CDR2 from the germline V gene are SQVTM and ANQGSEA. CDR3 nucleotides: TGCAGCGTCGGCGAGAAAACCGGGGAGCTGTTTTTT. Protein sequence: CSVGEKTGELFF.

The CDR3 DNA is TGCAGTGCTAGAAATGGGTCTCGCTACGAGCAGTACTTC. Translating gives CSARNGSRYEQYF. The V and J genes are TRBV20-1 and TRBJ2-7; no definite D call. CDR1 and CDR2 from the germline V gene are DFQATT and SNEGSKA (reference sequence). V lost 2 bases, J lost 3 bases, and 11 bases lay in between. The CDR3 covers 13 residues.

The V gene is TRBV29-1, the J gene TRBJ1-1, with D possibly being TRBD1 (5 bases). CDR1 is SQVTM, CDR2 ANQGSEA, per germline. The CDR3 covers 14 residues. With 1 base removed from V and 5 bases from J, the gap between germline ends came to 14 bases. The CDR3 DNA sequence: TGCAGCGTTGAAGGGGGCGGGTTTGGGACTGAAGCTTTCTTT. The encoded protein is CSVEGGGFGTEAFF.

The genes are TRBV2 and TRBJ2-5; D is uncertain. From germline, CDR1 is SNHLY and CDR2 FYNNEI. The CDR3 runs 13 residues. Trimming left V 3 bases short and J 0 bases short, with 5 bases between. CDR3 loop: CASSDVYQETQYF. CDR3 in DNA: TGTGCCAGCAGTGATGTGTACCAAGAGACCCAGTACTTC.

The chain joins TRBV27 to TRBJ1-1; no clear D gene. Germline loops: CDR1 MNHEY, CDR2 SMNVEV (reference sequence). The CDR3 runs to 14 residues. The V and J ends lost 5 bases and 0 bases respectively, with 10 bases between them. CDR3 protein: CASSVGILNTEAFF. In DNA form, the CDR3 reads TGTGCCAGCAGTGTAGGTATTTTGAACACTGAAGCTTTCTTT.

This clonotype has only a few counts. The rearrangement uses TRBV27 and TRBJ2-7; the match to TRBD1 covers 8 bases. The CDR3 has 15 residues. CDR1 MNHEY and CDR2 SMNVEV come from the germline V gene (reference sequence). Trimming removed 1 base from V and 2 bases from J; junction bases left unmatched: 4. For the CDR3, the DNA is TGTGCCAGCAGTTTATTTACAGGGGGGACCTACGAGCAGTACTTC. Its protein is CASSLFTGGTYEQYF.

This clonotype occurred once. The chain is built from TRBV29-1 and TRBJ2-5; TRBD2 aligns across 7 bases. The DNA end is a closer match to TRBJ2-1, so the J assignment may be wrong. Germline assignment: CDR1 SQVTM and CDR2 ANQGSEA. This CDR3 comprises 15 residues. As DNA, the CDR3 is TGCAGCGCTTGTGACACGACTAGCCCAACGGACGAGCAGTTCTTC. It translates to CSACDTTSPTDEQFF.

The chain couples TRBV15 to TRBJ2-7; D not certain. V lost 1 base and J 3 bases, leaving 7 bases between the germline ends. This CDR3 has 13 residues. Germline V gives CDR1 LNHNV, CDR2 YYDKDF (reference sequence). CDR3 amino acids: CATSRVSDYEQYF. As DNA, the CDR3 is TGTGCCACCAGCAGAGTTTCTGACTACGAGCAGTACTTC.

This clonotype was recorded a few times. The chain carries TRBV9 and TRBJ2-5; 8 bases fit TRBD2. This CDR3 region has 15 residues. Per the germline V gene, CDR1 is SGDLS and CDR2 is YYNGEE. V trimming: 3 bases; J trimming: 5 bases; junction bases outside the gene matches: 9. CDR3 sequence: CASSDPGGPEETQYF. The CDR3 nucleotides read TGTGCCAGCAGCGACCCGGGGGGGCCGGAGGAGACCCAGTACTTC.

The CDR3 nucleotides are TGCAGTGCTAAGCCTTTCGGGACTAGCGGTTTTGTAGGTGAGCAGTTCTTC. It specifies CSAKPFGTSGFVGEQFF. The V gene is TRBV20-1, the J gene TRBJ2-1; 11 bases agree with TRBD2. The CDR3 runs 17 residues. V lost 4 bases and J lost 9; bases outside the gene matches: 17. Germline V lookup: CDR1 DFQATT, CDR2 SNEGSKA (reference sequence).

V usage is TRBV20-1 and J usage is TRBJ2-1, with 7 bases aligning to TRBD2. The CDR3 has 13 residues. Germline assignment: CDR1 DFQATT and CDR2 SNEGSKA (reference sequence). The junction had 1 base not matched to a gene; V was cut back by 2 bases and J by 3 bases. The CDR3: CSARSSGYNEQFF. The DNA of the CDR3 is TGCAGTGCTAGATCTAGCGGCTACAATGAGCAGTTCTTC.

The V gene is TRBV7-2, the J gene TRBJ1-4; a weak D match, TRBD1 (5 bases). The CDR3 consists of 15 residues. CDR1 is SGHTA and CDR2 is FQGNSA in the germline V gene. V lost 2 bases and J 4 bases, leaving 11 bases between the germline ends. CDR3 in amino acids: CASSLPDTLNEKLFF. The DNA for the CDR3 is TGTGCCAGCAGCTTACCGGACACGCTTAATGAAAAACTGTTTTTT.

This chain links TRBV6-2 or TRBV6-3 with TRBJ2-5; possibly TRBD2 for D (5 bases). V lost 7 bases and J lost 2, with 11 bases in between. CDR1 is MNHEY, CDR2 SVGEGT, per germline. The CDR3 totals 13 residues. The DNA of the CDR3 is TGTGCCAGCACCCGGACTCCTCAAGAGACCCAGTACTTC. Amino acid sequence: CASTRTPQETQYF.

This clonotype was detected only a few times. CDR3 sequence: CASSPSHQETQYF. CDR3 DNA: TGTGCCAGCAGCCCATCTCACCAAGAGACCCAGTACTTC. This rearrangement joins TRBV7-7 to TRBJ2-5; no definite D call. The CDR3 runs to 13 residues. CDR1 and CDR2 (germline): SSHAT, FNYEAQ (reference sequence). V lost 5 bases, J lost 0 bases, and 7 bases lay in between.

This clonotype appeared a single time. V gene TRBV5-1 combines with J gene TRBJ1-6; D perhaps matches TRBD1 (5 bases). This CDR3 is built from 14 residues. CDR1 SGHRS and CDR2 YFSETQ come from the germline V gene. The V end lost 3 bases, the J end lost 9 bases, and 13 bases lay between the germline ends. CDR3 residues: CASSSGGIVSPLHF. The CDR3 DNA is TGCGCCAGCAGCTCGGGGGGAATCGTTTCACCCCTCCACTTT.

The chain couples TRBV6-2 or TRBV6-3 to TRBJ2-1, with TRBD2 matching over 7 bases. Unmatched junction bases numbered 9, after V lost 6 bases and J lost 4 bases. The germline gives CDR1 MNHEY, CDR2 SVGEGT. The CDR3 contains 15 residues. The CDR3 is CASSTGTNPYNEQFF. The DNA of the CDR3 is TGTGCCAGCAGCACCGGGACTAACCCGTACAATGAGCAGTTCTTC.

The J gene is TRBJ2-5, the V gene TRBV20-1; D might be TRBD2 (6 bases). This CDR3 spans 11 amino acids. Deletions cut 4 bases from V and 5 bases from J, with 8 bases between. Germline V CDR1 and CDR2: DFQATT, SNEGSKA (reference sequence). CDR3 nucleotide sequence: TGCAGTGCTACTAGCGAGGAGACCCAGTACTTC. Encoded protein: CSATSEETQYF.

This clonotype was recorded a few times. This sequence joins TRBV20-1 and TRBJ2-1; weak D call: TRBD1 (5 bases). The length of the CDR3 is 13 residues. CDR1 and CDR2 (germline): DFQATT, SNEGSKA (reference sequence). The V gene lost 4 bases and the J gene lost 4 bases, with 11 bases spanning the gap. The chain's CDR3 is CSAKGIFYNEQFF. CDR3 in DNA: TGCAGTGCTAAGGGGATATTTTACAATGAGCAGTTCTTC.